Listed here are 9 T cell receptor beta chains from one sample, sequenced in a study of Graves' ophthalmopathy and Graves' hyperthyroidism. Amplification targeted the TCR beta CDR3 regions, with RNA transcripts as the source material. The library came from an HTBI-primed first-round RT-PCR and a second-round multiplex PCR. TCRdb reanalysed the multiplex PCR reads using MiXCR and keeps one entry per CDR3 protein. The sample yields 450,000 to 600,000 distinct CDR3 sequences, under 45% seen once. Sequenced material: peripheral blood or thyroid tissue (not recorded which). These receptor sequences come from an adult man with Graves' hyperthyroidism.

The chain combines TRBV2 with TRBJ1-4, with 9 nucleotides matching TRBD1. This CDR3 region has 16 residues. Losses at the gene ends were 4 bases for V and 4 bases for J; bases not matched to a gene: 7. Germline V gene lookup returns CDR1 SNHLY and CDR2 FYNNEI. This CDR3 reads CASSVDRGRVNEKLFF. As DNA, the CDR3 is TGTGCCAGCAGTGTGGACAGGGGACGGGTTAATGAAAAACTGTTTTTT.

This clonotype was observed many times. This chain links TRBV10-3 with TRBJ2-5, with D possibly being TRBD2 (6 bases). The CDR3 has 12 residues. From germline, CDR1 is ENHRY and CDR2 SYGVKD. The germline V and J ends were trimmed by 10 bases and 2 bases, with 11 bases remaining between them. The CDR3 DNA sequence: TGTGCCACCGGGACTTATCAAGAGACCCAGTACTTC. Translation gives CATGTYQETQYF.

This clonotype was recorded a few times. The chain uses TRBV9 and TRBJ1-6, with a tentative D call TRBD1 (6 bases). CDR1 is SGDLS and CDR2 is YYNGEE in the germline V gene. V dropped 0 bases and J dropped 3 bases, with 13 bases sitting between them. The CDR3 loop spans 17 amino acids. CDR3 region: CASSVEAGANYNSPLHF. The DNA of the CDR3 is TGTGCCAGCAGCGTAGAAGCGGGGGCGAACTATAATTCACCCCTCCACTTT.

This chain joins TRBV25-1 and TRBJ2-7; no reliable D call. The J call may not be correct, given that the DNA end is closer to TRBJ2-1. Per germline, CDR1 MGHDK and CDR2 SYGVNS. This CDR3 has 17 residues. CDR3 region: CASSEWIGPQSYNEQFF. The CDR3 bases are TGTGCCAGCAGTGAATGGATAGGGCCCCAATCCTACAATGAGCAGTTCTTC.

This clonotype was seen repeatedly, ten times or more. The V call is TRBV12-3 or TRBV12-4, the J call TRBJ1-6, with D perhaps matching TRBD1 (5 bases). This CDR3 has 14 residues. Trimming left V 2 bases short and J 10 bases short, with 12 bases between. CDR3 DNA: TGTGCCAGCAGTTTACGGGGCCCAGGGTCACCCCTCCACTTT. Protein: CASSLRGPGSPLHF.

This clonotype has just one count. This chain uses TRBV7-2 with TRBJ2-1, with 14 bases matching TRBD2. With 5 bases clipped from V and 3 bases from J, the junction kept 3 bases outside the gene matches. CDR1 is SGHTA, CDR2 FQGNSA, per germline. The CDR3 contains 16 residues. In DNA form, the CDR3 reads TGTGCCAGCAGCAAAGGGACTAGCGGGAGCTACAATGAGCAGTTCTTC. Its protein is CASSKGTSGSYNEQFF. Filled out from reference TRBV7-2 and TRBJ2-1, the complete variable domain reads GAGVSQSPSNKVTEKGKDVELRCDPISGHTALYWYRQSLGQGLEFLIYFQGNSAPDKSGLPSDRFSAERTGGSVSTLTIQRTQQEDSAVYLCASSKGTSGSYNEQFFGPGTRLTVL.

The rearrangement joins TRBV5-1 to TRBJ2-7; D remains unclear. The germline gives CDR1 SGHRS, CDR2 YFSETQ. The CDR3 runs 14 residues. V was pared by 4 bases and J by 2 bases, with 13 bases between. CDR3: CASSQDGPTYEQYF. CDR3 bases: TGCGCCAGCAGCCAGGACGGGCCGACCTACGAGCAGTACTTC.

This rearrangement joins TRBV10-3 to TRBJ2-5, with D tentatively TRBD1 or TRBD2 (5 bases each). V shed 2 bases and J shed 7 bases, with 14 bases lying between them. From germline, CDR1 is ENHRY and CDR2 SYGVKD. The CDR3 spans 14 residues. The CDR3 spells CAISESSGLGTQYF. CDR3 coding DNA: TGTGCCATCAGTGAGAGTTCGGGGCTAGGGACCCAGTACTTC.

The sample holds one count of this clonotype. The junction and the germline gene differ at one end; a read error may be behind it. The chain carries TRBV7-3 and TRBJ1-1, with unresolved D. Germline V lookup: CDR1 SGHTA, CDR2 FQGTGA. The CDR3 runs to 13 residues. The CDR3: CASSLVGNSEAFF. The CDR3 coding sequence is TGTGCCAGCAGCTTAGTCGGGAACTCTGAAGCTTTCTTT.